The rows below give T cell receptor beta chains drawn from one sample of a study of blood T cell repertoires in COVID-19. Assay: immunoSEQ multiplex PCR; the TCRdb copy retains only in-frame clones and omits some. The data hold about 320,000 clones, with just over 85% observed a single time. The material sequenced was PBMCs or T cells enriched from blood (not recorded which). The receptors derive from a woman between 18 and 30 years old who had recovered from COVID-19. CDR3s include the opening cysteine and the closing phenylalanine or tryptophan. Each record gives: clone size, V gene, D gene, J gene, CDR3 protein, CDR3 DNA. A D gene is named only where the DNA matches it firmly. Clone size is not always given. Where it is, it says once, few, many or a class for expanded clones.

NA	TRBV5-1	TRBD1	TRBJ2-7	CASSLVGTGDVEQYF	TGCGCCAGCAGCTTGGTTGGGACAGGGGACGTCGAGCAGTACTTC
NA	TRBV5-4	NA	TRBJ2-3	CASSSRESTDTQYF	TGTGCCAGCAGTTCTAGAGAGTCCACAGATACGCAGTATTTT
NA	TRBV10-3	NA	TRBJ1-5	CAISGPDMNQPQHF	TGTGCCATCAGTGGCCCGGACATGAATCAGCCCCAGCATTTT
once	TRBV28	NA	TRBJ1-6	CASSLPSLSSYNSPLHF	TGTGCCAGCAGTTTACCTAGCCTGAGCTCCTATAATTCACCCCTCCACTTT
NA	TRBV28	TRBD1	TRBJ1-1	CASSGPGTANTEAFF	TGTGCCAGCAGTGGGCCAGGGACAGCGAACACTGAAGCTTTCTTT
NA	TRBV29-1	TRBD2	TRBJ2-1	CSVRRSGGPYNEQFF	TGCAGCGTTCGGAGGAGCGGGGGGCCTTACAATGAGCAGTTCTTC
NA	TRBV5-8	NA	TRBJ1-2	CASSFGTDYGYTF	TGTGCCAGCAGCTTCGGGACTGACTATGGCTACACCTTC
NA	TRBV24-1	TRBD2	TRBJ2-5	CATAGTSGPGTQYF	TGTGCCACAGCCGGGACTAGCGGCCCAGGGACCCAGTACTTC
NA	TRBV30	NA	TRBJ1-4	CAWEPTSGGEKLFF	TGTGCCTGGGAACCGACATCCGGTGGCGAAAAACTGTTTTTT
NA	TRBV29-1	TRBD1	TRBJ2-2	CSVGRTGNELFF	TGCAGCGTCGGTCGGACAGGGAATGAGCTGTTTTTT
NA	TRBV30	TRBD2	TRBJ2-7	CAWSSLAANFYEQYF	TGTGCCTGGAGTAGTCTAGCGGCTAACTTCTACGAGCAGTACTTC
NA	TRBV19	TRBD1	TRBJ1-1	CASSMWDRAEAFF	TGTGCCAGTAGTATGTGGGACAGGGCTGAAGCTTTCTTT
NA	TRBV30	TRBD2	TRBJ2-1	CASSGYNEQFF	TGTGCCTCTAGCGGGTACAATGAGCAGTTCTTC
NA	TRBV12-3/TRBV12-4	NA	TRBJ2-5	CASSLRETQYF	TGTGCCAGCAGTTTACGAGAGACCCAGTACTTC
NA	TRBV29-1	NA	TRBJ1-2	CSVATGSYGYTF	TGCAGCGTTGCAACAGGTTCCTATGGCTACACCTTC
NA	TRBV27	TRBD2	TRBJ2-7	CASKAGVITYEQYF	TGTGCCAGCAAGGCGGGAGTCATAACCTACGAGCAGTACTTC
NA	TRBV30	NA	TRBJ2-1	CAWSVAGADNEQFF	TGTGCCTGGAGTGTGGCGGGGGCCGACAATGAGCAGTTCTTC
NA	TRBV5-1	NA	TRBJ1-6	CASGQGVGNSPLHF	TGCGCCAGCGGTCAAGGGGTTGGTAATTCACCCCTCCACTTT
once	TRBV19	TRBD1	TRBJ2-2	CASSIQGAGGELFF	TGTGCCAGTAGTATTCAGGGGGCCGGGGGGGAGCTGTTTTTT
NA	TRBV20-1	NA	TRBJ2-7	CSAAHHEQYF	TGCAGTGCTGCGCACCACGAGCAGTACTTC
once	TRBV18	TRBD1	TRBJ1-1	CASSPRTGGNTEAFF	TGTGCCAGCTCACCACGTACAGGGGGCAACACTGAAGCTTTCTTT
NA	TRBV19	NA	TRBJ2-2	CASSLGTFTGELFF	TGTGCCAGTAGTCTCGGGACTTTCACCGGGGAGCTGTTTTTT
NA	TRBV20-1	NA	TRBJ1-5	CSARDSQPQHF	TGCAGTGCTAGAGATAGCCAGCCCCAGCATTTT
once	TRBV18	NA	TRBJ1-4	CASSQQEKLFF	TGTGCCAGCTCACAACAGGAAAAACTGTTTTTT
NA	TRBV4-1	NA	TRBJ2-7	CASSQQGSSYEQYF	TGCGCCAGCAGCCAGCAGGGGAGCTCCTACGAGCAGTACTTC
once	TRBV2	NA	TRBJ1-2	CASSDGDTRGYTF	TGTGCCAGCAGTGACGGGGACACACGGGGCTACACCTTC